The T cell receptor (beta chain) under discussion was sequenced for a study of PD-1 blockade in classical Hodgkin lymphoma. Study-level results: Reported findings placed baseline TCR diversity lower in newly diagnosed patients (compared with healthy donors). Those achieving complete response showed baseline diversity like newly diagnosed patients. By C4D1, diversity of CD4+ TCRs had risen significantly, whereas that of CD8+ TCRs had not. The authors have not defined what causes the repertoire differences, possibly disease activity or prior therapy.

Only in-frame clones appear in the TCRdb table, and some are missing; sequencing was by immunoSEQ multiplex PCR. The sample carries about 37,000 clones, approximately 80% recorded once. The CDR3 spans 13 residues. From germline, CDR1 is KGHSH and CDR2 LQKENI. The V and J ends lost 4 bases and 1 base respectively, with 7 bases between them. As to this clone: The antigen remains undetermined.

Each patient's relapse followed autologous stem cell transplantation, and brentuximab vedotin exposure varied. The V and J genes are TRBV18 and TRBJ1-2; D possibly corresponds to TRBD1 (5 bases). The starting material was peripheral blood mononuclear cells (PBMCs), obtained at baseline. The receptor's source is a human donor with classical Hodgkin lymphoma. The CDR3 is CASSHGHNYGYTF. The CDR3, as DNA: TGTGCCAGCTCACACGGACATAACTATGGCTACACCTTC. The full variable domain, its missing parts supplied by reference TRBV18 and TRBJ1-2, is NAGVMQNPRHLVRRRGQEARLRCSPMKGHSHVYWYRQLPEEGLKFMVYLQKENIIDESGMPKERFSAEFPKEGPSILRIQQVVRGDSAAYFCASSHGHNYGYTFGSGTRLTVV.